These 30 T cell receptor beta chains share one sample of origin, sequenced in a study of metastatic and nonmetastatic thyroid tumors. No patient had received any treatment before thyroid surgery. TCRdb re-clonotyped the PCR reads via MiXCR. The sample holds approximately 20,000 clones, approximately 30% seen once. What was sequenced was adjacent normal tissue. These receptors originate from a female donor with papillary thyroid cancer or a benign thyroid nodule (not recorded which). Some clones in this sample may be carry-over from other donors' samples.

J is TRBJ1-5 and V is TRBV6-1; 7 nucleotides align to TRBD1. Per germline, CDR1 MNHNS and CDR2 SASEGT. J gave up 2 bases and V 8 bases, and 9 bases lay outside the gene matches. CDR3 length equals 15 residues. The CDR3 reads CASPHDREGNQPQHF. Here the CDR3 DNA reads TGTGCCAGCCCTCATGACAGGGAAGGCAATCAGCCCCAGCATTTT.

This chain links TRBV7-2 with TRBJ2-7; D unclear. CDR1 SGHTA and CDR2 FQGNSA come from the germline V gene. The CDR3 covers 14 residues. V lost 4 bases and J lost 2, with 12 bases in between. This CDR3 reads CASSSRPGTYEQYF. The CDR3 nucleotides are TGTGCCAGCAGCTCCCGGCCCGGAACCTACGAGCAGTACTTC.

Only a few counts were recorded for this clone. The genes are TRBV11-2 and TRBJ1-2; D ambiguous. From germline, CDR1 is SGHAT and CDR2 FQNNGV. This CDR3 region has 15 residues. Trimming pared 0 bases from V and 3 bases from J, leaving 11 bases between. The CDR3 loop is CASSLEGSGYYGYTF. For the CDR3, the DNA is TGTGCCAGCAGCTTAGAGGGTTCCGGTTACTATGGCTACACCTTC.

This clone was detected many times. The chain employs TRBV28 and TRBJ2-3, with D possibly being TRBD1 (6 bases). In germline, CDR1 is MDHEN, CDR2 SYDVKM. V was pared by 4 bases and J by 1 base, with 15 bases between. CDR3 length: 16 amino acids. The CDR3 sequence is CASSSLNRAGTDTQYF. The CDR3 DNA reads TGTGCCAGCAGTTCATTGAACAGGGCAGGCACAGATACGCAGTATTTT.

The chain employs TRBV6-1 and TRBJ2-7, with TRBD1 as a possible D gene (6 bases). The CDR3 extends over 11 amino acids. Germline V lookup: CDR1 MNHNS, CDR2 SASEGT. With 8 bases removed from V and 11 bases from J, the gap between germline ends came to 16 bases. CDR3 DNA sequence: TGTGCCAGCTTCGGGCCCGCAGGGGAGTACTTC. The encoded protein is CASFGPAGEYF.

There are a few counts of this clone. The chain links TRBV6-6 to TRBJ2-3; 10 positions match TRBD2. This CDR3 has 18 amino acids. Germline assignment: CDR1 MNHNY and CDR2 SVGAGI (reference sequence). The J segment lost 4 bases and the V segment lost 6 bases, leaving 16 bases of the junction unmatched. The CDR3 DNA reads TGTGCCAGCAGCTCCGCCAACCCTAGCGGGAGCCCACCAGATACGCAGTATTTT. Translation: CASSSANPSGSPPDTQYF.

By sample fraction, this clone is medium-sized. V is TRBV5-1 and J is TRBJ1-2; no firm D call. Trimming cost V 2 bases and J 7 bases, with 21 bases left between them. The CDR3 loop spans 16 amino acids. CDR1 is SGHRS and CDR2 is YFSETQ in the germline V gene. CDR3 in DNA: TGCGCCAGCAGCTTATACCGGGTTCCACTCGGAGTTGGCTACACCTTC. Translation gives CASSLYRVPLGVGYTF.

This clone was seen many times. This chain links TRBV30 with TRBJ2-1, with D unclear. The CDR3 extends over 14 amino acids. The V and J ends lost 4 bases and 3 bases respectively, with 13 bases between them. Germline loops: CDR1 GTSNPN, CDR2 SVGIG (reference sequence). The chain's CDR3 is CAWKGRLDYNEQFF. Here the CDR3 DNA reads TGTGCCTGGAAGGGTAGGCTGGACTACAATGAGCAGTTCTTC.

This clone was seen a few times. V is TRBV28 and J is TRBJ1-4; D unclear. CDR3 length: 14 amino acids. The germline V and J ends were trimmed by 5 bases and 4 bases, with 11 bases remaining between them. Germline-derived CDR1 and CDR2 are MDHEN and SYDVKM. For the CDR3, the DNA is TGTGCCAGCAGTCTCCCACCCGGTAATGAAAAACTGTTTTTT. This codes for CASSLPPGNEKLFF.

This chain uses TRBV7-2 with TRBJ1-1; 8 bases align to TRBD1. The CDR3 has 14 residues. Trimming took 7 bases from V and 1 from J; bases not matched to a gene: 5. Germline V gives CDR1 SGHTA, CDR2 FQGNSA. CDR3 loop: CASKTTGGNTEAFF. CDR3 nucleotide sequence: TGTGCCAGCAAGACTACAGGGGGGAACACTGAAGCTTTCTTT.

By frequency in the sample, this clone is medium-sized. V usage is TRBV28 and J usage is TRBJ1-5; D is unresolved. CDR1 is MDHEN and CDR2 is SYDVKM in the germline V gene. This CDR3 region has 13 residues. V was pared by 3 bases and J by 5 bases, with 8 bases between. The CDR3 here is CASSLYGDQPQHF. The CDR3 DNA reads TGTGCCAGCAGTTTGTACGGGGATCAGCCCCAGCATTTT.

This clone has ten or more counts. The V call is TRBV20-1, the J call TRBJ1-2; TRBD1 matches at 10 bases. This CDR3 region has 14 residues. Losses at the gene ends were 0 bases for V and 6 bases for J; bases not matched to a gene: 4. In germline, CDR1 is DFQATT, CDR2 SNEGSKA (reference sequence). CDR3: CSARDLGQGDGYTF. The CDR3 nucleotides are TGCAGTGCTAGAGATCTAGGACAGGGGGATGGCTACACCTTC.

This sequence joins TRBV20-1 and TRBJ2-2; 8 bases map to TRBD1. The V segment lost 6 bases and the J segment 1 base; nucleotides outside the gene matches: 4. CDR3 length equals 14 residues. Germline V lookup: CDR1 DFQATT, CDR2 SNEGSKA (reference sequence). The CDR3 sequence is CSAVDRENTGELFF. CDR3 nucleotide sequence: TGCAGTGCCGTGGACAGGGAGAACACCGGGGAGCTGTTTTTT.

This clone was counted between two and nine times. This rearrangement joins TRBV6-2 or TRBV6-3 to TRBJ1-2; 10 positions match TRBD1. The CDR3 sequence is 15 residues long. Germline loops: CDR1 MNHEY, CDR2 SVGEGT. V was clipped by 4 bases and J by 8 bases; unmatched bases: 10. The CDR3 here is CASSSLQGTGDGYTF. The CDR3 DNA is TGTGCCAGCAGTTCCTTACAGGGGACAGGGGACGGCTACACCTTC.

Here the CDR3 DNA reads TGTGCCAGCAGCCGAATATGGGACAGGGGGGTAGATACGCAGTATTTT. It translates to CASSRIWDRGVDTQYF. This chain uses TRBV6-1 with TRBJ2-3; 11 positions match TRBD1. The germline V gene encodes CDR1 MNHNS and CDR2 SASEGT. The CDR3 length is 16 residues. After removal of 6 bases from V and 5 bases from J, the junction contained 10 bases not matched to a gene.

The V gene is TRBV6-1, the J gene TRBJ2-1; the match to TRBD2 covers 10 bases. This CDR3 is 14 amino acids long. CDR1 MNHNS and CDR2 SASEGT come from the germline V gene. With V trimmed by 4 bases and J by 10 bases, 7 bases remained unmatched. This CDR3 is CASSVASGGREQFF. The CDR3 DNA reads as TGTGCCAGCAGTGTTGCTAGCGGGGGAAGGGAGCAGTTCTTC.

This clone showed up just a few times. The chain couples TRBV15 to TRBJ1-6; 9 positions agree with TRBD1. J was trimmed by 7 bases and V by 5 bases; bases with no gene match: 0. The CDR3 extends over 13 amino acids. Germline CDR1 LNHNV, CDR2 YYDKDF (reference sequence). CDR3: CATSGQGNSPLHF. The CDR3 DNA reads TGTGCCACCAGCGGACAGGGGAATTCACCCCTCCACTTT.

This clone is labeled medium-sized. The chain combines TRBV11-3 with TRBJ2-2; D not resolved. Trimming pared 2 bases from V and 3 bases from J, leaving 7 bases between. The CDR3 has 14 residues. CDR1 is SGHNT, CDR2 YENEEA, per germline. CDR3 DNA sequence: TGTGCCAGCAGCTTAAAGGCCTACACCGGGGAGCTGTTTTTT. Its protein is CASSLKAYTGELFF.

In this sample, this clone is medium-sized. The V gene is TRBV11-1, the J gene TRBJ2-1; D is possibly TRBD2 (5 bases). The CDR3 runs to 15 residues. CDR1 and CDR2 from the germline V gene are SGHAT and FQDESV (reference sequence). V was trimmed by 1 base and J by 1 base, leaving 8 bases between them. The CDR3 loop is CASSLDGDSYNEQFF. The CDR3 DNA follows: TGTGCCAGCAGCTTAGACGGGGATTCCTACAATGAGCAGTTCTTC.

In DNA form, the CDR3 reads TGTGCCAGCAGTTCAACAGGGTACGAGCAGTACTTC. Encoded protein: CASSSTGYEQYF. The genes are TRBV12-3 or TRBV12-4 and TRBJ2-7; weak D call: TRBD1 (6 bases). V was pared by 4 bases and J by 4 bases, with 8 bases between. The CDR3 sequence is 12 residues long.

This clone showed up many times. CDR3 nucleotide sequence: TGTGCCACCTCCCCAGGGGGCACAGATACGCAGTATTTT. Its translation: CATSPGGTDTQYF. The V and J genes are TRBV6-1 and TRBJ2-3; D is possibly TRBD1 (6 bases). V lost 10 bases to trimming and J lost 1 base, with 12 bases between them. There are 13 residues in the CDR3. CDR1 is MNHNS and CDR2 is SASEGT in the germline V gene.

This clone was seen only a few times. This rearrangement joins TRBV20-1 to TRBJ2-1; TRBD1 aligns across 7 bases. V shed 6 bases, J shed 8 bases, and the junction held 7 bases outside the gene matches. Germline values: CDR1 DFQATT, CDR2 SNEGSKA (reference sequence). This CDR3 region has 12 residues. This CDR3 is CSASTGSYEQFF. The DNA of the CDR3 is TGCAGTGCCTCGACAGGGAGCTATGAGCAGTTCTTC.

This clone has a handful of counts. The chain uses TRBV9 and TRBJ1-1; perhaps TRBD1 as D (6 bases). Germline V lookup: CDR1 SGDLS, CDR2 YYNGEE. The CDR3 loop spans 13 amino acids. V shed 4 bases and J shed 6 bases, with 13 bases lying between them. CDR3 sequence: CASSRDTRSEAFF. As DNA, the CDR3 is TGTGCCAGCAGCCGGGACACAAGATCTGAAGCTTTCTTT.

A few counts support this clone. The gene calls are TRBV27 and TRBJ2-7; a possible D gene is TRBD2 (6 bases). Trimming cost V 3 bases and J 4 bases, with 10 bases left between them. Germline-derived CDR1 and CDR2 are MNHEY and SMNVEV (reference sequence). The CDR3 loop spans 13 amino acids. DNA for the CDR3: TGTGCCAGCAGTTTCGGGGAGGAGTACGAGCAGTACTTC. Amino acid sequence: CASSFGEEYEQYF.

This chain joins TRBV6-5 and TRBJ1-1, with a tentative D call TRBD1 (5 bases). The CDR3 consists of 14 residues. The germline CDR1 and CDR2 sequences are MNHEY and SVGAGI. V was trimmed by 4 bases and J by 4 bases, leaving 13 bases between them. CDR3 sequence reads: CASSSRDVLTEAFF. The CDR3, as DNA: TGTGCCAGCAGTTCCCGGGACGTACTCACTGAAGCTTTCTTT.

This clone is labeled as medium-sized (0.01 to 0.1%). The V and J genes are TRBV5-1 and TRBJ1-2; maybe TRBD1 (6 bases). Trimming left V 0 bases short and J 4 bases short, with 13 bases between. The CDR3 totals 15 residues. Germline values: CDR1 SGHRS, CDR2 YFSETQ. CDR3 sequence (DNA): TGCGCCAGCAGCTTGGACAGGGCGAGAAGCTATGGCTACACCTTC. Its translation is CASSLDRARSYGYTF.

The CDR3 loop is CASAEGALDHEQYF. For the CDR3, the DNA is TGTGCCAGCGCAGAGGGGGCTCTTGACCACGAGCAGTACTTC. The chain is built from TRBV28 and TRBJ2-7, with 7 bases matching TRBD1. CDR1 is MDHEN and CDR2 is SYDVKM in the germline V gene. The CDR3 length is 14 residues. J was trimmed by 5 bases and V by 8 bases; bases with no gene match: 12. Based on the CDR3 plus reference TRBV28 and TRBJ2-7, the full variable domain is DVKVTQSSRYLVKRTGEKVFLECVQDMDHENMFWYRQDPGLGLRLIYFSYDVKMKEKGDIPEGYSVSREKKERFSLILESASTNQTSMYLCASAEGALDHEQYFGPGTRLTVT.

The V gene is TRBV9, the J gene TRBJ2-3; the D call may be TRBD1 or TRBD2 (6 bases each). From germline, CDR1 is SGDLS and CDR2 YYNGEE. The CDR3 has 18 amino acids. Trimming took 1 base from V and 1 from J, leaving 19 bases between them. CDR3 region: CASSVLREGGLGTDTQYF. The CDR3 region has the DNA TGTGCCAGCAGCGTATTACGGGAAGGGGGGTTAGGCACAGATACGCAGTATTTT.

V gene TRBV19 combines with J gene TRBJ1-2, with 7 bases fitting TRBD1. Germline CDR1 LNHDA, CDR2 SQIVND (reference sequence). This CDR3 has 13 residues. The V and J ends lost 6 bases and 4 bases, in that order; junction bases with no gene match: 5. CDR3 in amino acids: CASRPGQSYGYTF. The DNA for the CDR3 is TGTGCCAGTAGACCGGGACAGTCCTATGGCTACACCTTC.

By its share, this clone is medium-sized (0.01 to 0.1%). V usage is TRBV28 and J usage is TRBJ1-6; D ambiguous. Germline lookup yields CDR1 MDHEN and CDR2 SYDVKM. V lost 2 bases and J lost 0, with 8 bases in between. The CDR3 is 16 amino acids. The CDR3: CASSLRSSSYNSPLHF. CDR3 DNA: TGTGCCAGCAGTTTACGGTCAAGCTCCTATAATTCACCCCTCCACTTT.